These T cell receptor beta chains were read from a single sample in a study of blood T cell repertoires in COVID-19. Assay: immunoSEQ multiplex PCR; the TCRdb copy retains only in-frame clones and omits some. The sample includes about 150,000 clones, around 91% seen only once; the top ten take 2.5% to 3.5%. The sequenced sample was peripheral blood. The receptors derive from a woman aged 60-75 years with active COVID-19. Each CDR3 is given with its conserved first and last residue. D genes are given only for firm matches. Not every row has a clone size; where given, it reads once, few, many or a size class.

>TRBV19|once|TRBD1|TRBJ2-6
TGTGCCAGTAGTCCGGGACAGGCCGGGGCCAACGTCCTGACTTTC
CASSPGQAGANVLTF
>TRBV21-1|.|.|TRBJ1-1
TGTGCCAGCAGCAAACTCCCTTTT
CASSKLPF
>TRBV18|.|.|TRBJ2-7
TGTGCCAGCTCACCACAGGGGTCCCCTCCCATAAACGAGCAGTACTTC
CASSPQGSPPINEQYF
>TRBV7-9|.|.|TRBJ2-3
TGTGCCAGCAGCTCACCGAGCGAAGGGAGTCGAGGCACAGATACGCAGTATTTT
CASSSPSEGSRGTDTQYF
>TRBV5-4|.|TRBD1|TRBJ2-3
TGTGCCAGCAGCCCAACAGTGAGGCGGTCCCAGGGGGCGGATACGCAGTATTTT
CASSPTVRRSQGADTQYF
>TRBV6-4|.|TRBD2|TRBJ2-3
TGTGCCAGCAGTCAAACTAGCGGGAGCGCCGGGGCGATCACGCAGTATTTT
CASSQTSGSAGAITQYF
>TRBV28|.|TRBD1|TRBJ2-5
TGTGCCAGCAGCACAAGGGACAGGGGGTGGGGAGAGACCCAGTACTTC
CASSTRDRGWGETQYF
>TRBV7-2|.|TRBD2|TRBJ2-7
TGTGCCAGCAGCACTAGCGGGCGAGGCTACGAGCAGTACTTC
CASSTSGRGYEQYF
>TRBV9|.|.|TRBJ2-2
TGTGCCAGCAGCGTAGGTAGAGGAGGGTTTGGGGAGCTGTTTTTT
CASSVGRGGFGELFF
>TRBV7-2|.|TRBD2|TRBJ2-1
TGTGCCAGCAGCCCAAGCGGGGCTGGCTACAATGAGCAGTTCTTC
CASSPSGAGYNEQFF
>TRBV4-2|.|TRBD2|TRBJ2-2
TGTGCCAGCAGCGGCCCCGGGACTAGCACCGGGGAGCTGTTTTTT
CASSGPGTSTGELFF
>TRBV6-5|.|TRBD1|TRBJ2-7
TGTGCCAGCAGTTACGGGACAGGGGCCGGTGAGCAGTACTTC
CASSYGTGAGEQYF
>TRBV4-3|once|.|TRBJ2-1
TGCGCCAGCAGCCAAGCGGATGAGCAGTTCTTC
CASSQADEQFF
>TRBV9|once|TRBD1|TRBJ2-7
TGTGCCAGCAGCGAGGGGACAGGGACCTACGAGCAGTACTTC
CASSEGTGTYEQYF
>TRBV11-2|few|TRBD2|TRBJ2-3
TGTGCCAGCAGCTCTTGGACTAGCGCCACAGATACGCAGTATTTT
CASSSWTSATDTQYF
>TRBV4-2|.|TRBD1|TRBJ2-7
TGTGCCAGCGGTGGGGGACAGGGGGTCTACGAGCAGTACTTC
CASGGGQGVYEQYF
>TRBV6-5|.|.|TRBJ1-5
TGTGCCAGCGTTCCACAGGGATGGGGGAATCAGCCCCAGCATTTT
CASVPQGWGNQPQHF
>TRBV27|.|.|TRBJ2-7
TGTGCCAGCAGTCCTTCCCCTGAGGGATTTCCCTACGAGCAGTACTTC
CASSPSPEGFPYEQYF
>TRBV18|.|TRBD2|TRBJ2-1
TGTGCCAGCTCACCGGCGACTAGCGGGAGAGGCTATGAGCAGTTCTTC
CASSPATSGRGYEQFF
>TRBV9|.|.|TRBJ2-2
TGTGCCAGCAGCGTAGCGGGAGTGGACACCGGGGAGCTGTTTTTT
CASSVAGVDTGELFF
>TRBV9|.|TRBD1|TRBJ1-2
TGTGCCAGCAGCGCCTCAACAGGGGTGTGGTTCAGGAGCTATGGCTACACCTTC
CASSASTGVWFRSYGYTF
>TRBV28|.|TRBD2|TRBJ2-7
TGTGCCAGCAGTTTATTCGGCGGGAGGGCCTACGAGCAGTACTTC
CASSLFGGRAYEQYF
>TRBV5-1|once|.|TRBJ1-5
TGCGCCAGCAGCTTGCAAGGGGAGGCTCAGCCCCAGCATTTT
CASSLQGEAQPQHF
>TRBV24-1|.|TRBD1|TRBJ2-3
TGTGCCACCAGTGATTTGGGGGGACAGACCACAGATACGCAGTATTTT
CATSDLGGQTTDTQYF
>TRBV27|.|TRBD2|TRBJ2-7
TGTGCCAGCAGCGGAGTAGCGGGAGCCTACGAGCAGTACTTC
CASSGVAGAYEQYF
>TRBV19|.|TRBD2|TRBJ2-1
TGTGCCAGTAGTATAGACGGCGGGAGTATCTACAATGAGCAGTTCTTC
CASSIDGGSIYNEQFF
>TRBV7-3|.|TRBD2|TRBJ2-5
TGTGCCAGCAGCGCAGGACTAGCGGGAGGAGAGACCCAGTACTTC
CASSAGLAGGETQYF
>TRBV6-2/TRBV6-3|.|.|TRBJ1-2
TGTGCCAGCAGTACACAGGTTCCCTATGGCTACACCTTC
CASSTQVPYGYTF
>TRBV15|.|TRBD1|TRBJ2-3
TGTGCCACCAGCCCCCGGGACAGGGGGGCCTCATCGCAGTATTTT
CATSPRDRGASSQYF
>TRBV19|.|TRBD1|TRBJ1-3
TGTGCCAGTAGCCTGGGACAGATCTTCTCTGGAAACACCATATATTTT
CASSLGQIFSGNTIYF
>TRBV4-2|.|TRBD2|TRBJ2-5
TGTGCCAGCAGCCAGGCCGCCGGGACTAGCGTCGGGACCCAGTACTTC
CASSQAAGTSVGTQYF
>TRBV28|.|TRBD2|TRBJ2-3
TGTGCCAGCAGTTTACGCAGACTAGCGGGAGATGCGGATACGCAGTATTTT
CASSLRRLAGDADTQYF
>TRBV5-1|.|TRBD1|TRBJ2-5
TGCGCCAGCAGCGCGGGACAGGCCCAAGAGACCCAGTACTTC
CASSAGQAQETQYF
>TRBV4-2|.|.|TRBJ2-7
TGTGCCAGCAGCCAAGATCTGGGACTTGGGGGAGACGAGCAGTACTTC
CASSQDLGLGGDEQYF
>TRBV4-1|.|.|TRBJ2-6
TGCGCCAGCAGCCAAGTGCGGGCCGGGGCCAACGTCCTGACTTTC
CASSQVRAGANVLTF
>TRBV5-4|.|TRBD1|TRBJ1-3
TGTGCCAGCAGTAACCGGGACAGGGAGACTGGAAACACCATATATTTT
CASSNRDRETGNTIYF
>TRBV28|.|TRBD2|TRBJ2-5
TGTGCCAGCACCTCCCCAGCGGGAGGGCGGGAGACCCAGTACTTC
CASTSPAGGRETQYF
>TRBV6-2/TRBV6-3|.|.|TRBJ2-7
TGTGCCAGCAGTTTTTATTCTCGGGTGTTGCCCTCCTACGAGCAGTACTTC
CASSFYSRVLPSYEQYF
>TRBV30|.|TRBD1|TRBJ2-7
TGTGCCTGGGACAGGGGGTTCTACGAGCAGTACTTC
CAWDRGFYEQYF
>TRBV28|.|.|TRBJ1-6
TGTGCCAGCAGTCCCTCGGCGACATATTCACCCCTCCACTTT
CASSPSATYSPLHF
>TRBV27|.|TRBD2|TRBJ2-3
TGTGCCAGCAGCCCAAGGCTAGCGGGGGAACATACGCAGTATTTT
CASSPRLAGEHTQYF
>TRBV28|.|.|TRBJ2-5
TGTGCCAGCAGTTTGTCCGGCGGGGTCCTGGAGACCCAGTACTTC
CASSLSGGVLETQYF
>TRBV19|.|.|TRBJ1-2
TGTGCCAGTAGTATAGTTGGGACAAGCTATGGCTACACCTTC
CASSIVGTSYGYTF
>TRBV5-1|.|.|TRBJ1-4
TGCGCCAGCAGCTTGGGGCAGGGCAGCAGTGAAAAACTGTTTTTT
CASSLGQGSSEKLFF
>TRBV7-2|.|TRBD2|TRBJ2-5
TGTGCCAGCAGCATAGAGGGGGGACTAGCGGGACGGGAGACCCAGTACTTC
CASSIEGGLAGRETQYF
>TRBV29-1|.|TRBD2|TRBJ2-7
TGCAGCGTCGGGACTAGCGGTCCTTACCAGCAGTACTTC
CSVGTSGPYQQYF
>TRBV6-5|once|.|TRBJ2-1
TGTGCCAGCAGACTACCGGGTCAATGGCAGTTCTTC
CASRLPGQWQFF
>TRBV7-2|.|TRBD2|TRBJ2-3
TGTGCCAGCAGCCGGGGACTAACTGGAGATACGCAGTATTTT
CASSRGLTGDTQYF
>TRBV28|.|TRBD2|TRBJ2-7
TGTGCCAGCAGTTTATGGACTAGCGGCTCCTACGAGCAGTACTTC
CASSLWTSGSYEQYF
>TRBV11-1|.|TRBD1|TRBJ2-4
TGTGCCAGCAGCTTGGGACAGGGGGACATTCAGTACTTC
CASSLGQGDIQYF
>TRBV6-2/TRBV6-3|.|TRBD1|TRBJ2-2
TGTGCCAGCAGTTACGTTCCAGGGGGCAACACCGGGGAGCTGTTTTTT
CASSYVPGGNTGELFF
>TRBV28|.|.|TRBJ2-1
TGTGCCAGCACCCTCCGGGATGAGCAGTTCTTC
CASTLRDEQFF
>TRBV29-1|.|TRBD2|TRBJ2-5
TGCAGCGTTGGCCGTTTGACTAGCGGGAGCGAGACCCAGTACTTC
CSVGRLTSGSETQYF
>TRBV27|.|TRBD1|TRBJ2-7
TGTGCCAGCATCCTCGAGAGGGACAGGGCCTCCTACGAGCAGTACTTC
CASILERDRASYEQYF
>TRBV7-9|.|.|TRBJ1-3
TGTGCCAGCAGCTTAAGTTCAGGGGCCACTGGAAACACCATATATTTT
CASSLSSGATGNTIYF